A selection of T cell receptor beta chains follows, all from one sample in a study of T cell repertoires in ileal Crohn's disease. The repertoire was sequenced with immunoSEQ multiplex PCR; TCRdb's copy has only in-frame clones and lacks some. Here the sample spans roughly 62,000 clones, less than 90% being singletons. Sequenced: ileal tissue. The source is an adult with Crohn's disease. Both conserved end residues are part of each CDR3. A D gene is named only where the DNA matches it firmly. Size tells how often a clone was seen (once, few, many) or the class of an expanded clone, and some rows leave it out.

TRBV5-1	-	13	TRBJ2-2	once	TGCGCCAGCAGCCTGCGGGACACCGGGGAGCTGTTTTTT	CASSLRDTGELFF
TRBV5-4	-	14	TRBJ2-2	-	TGTGCCAGCAGCTTGGAGGGGGACACCGGGGAGCTGGTTTTT	CASSLEGDTGELVF
TRBV6-6	-	16	TRBJ1-2	-	TGTGCCAGCAGTTACGTTGGGGGGACGAGAGACTATGGCTACACCTTC	CASSYVGGTRDYGYTF
TRBV5-4	TRBD2	15	TRBJ2-2	-	TGTGCCAGCAGCTTAGCGGGGTCGAACACCGGGGAGCTGTTTTTT	CASSLAGSNTGELFF
TRBV29-1	-	12	TRBJ1-2	-	TGCAGCGTGGCTACGGGTGGCTATGGCTACACCTTC	CSVATGGYGYTF
TRBV4-3	TRBD2	15	TRBJ2-1	-	TGCGCCAGCAGCCAAGTTGATCTAGCGGTCAATGAGCAGTTCTTC	CASSQVDLAVNEQFF
TRBV9	TRBD1	15	TRBJ2-7	few	TGTGCCAGCAGCGACCGACAGGGTTGGGCCTACGAGCAGTACTTC	CASSDRQGWAYEQYF
TRBV7-6	TRBD2	15	TRBJ2-1	-	TGTGCCAGCAGCTCATTCAGCGGGAGTTGGAATGAGCAGTTCTTC	CASSSFSGSWNEQFF
TRBV6-1	-	15	TRBJ1-2	-	TGTGCCAGCAGTGTGTCTTTTCGGGGAGAAGATGGCTACACCTTC	CASSVSFRGEDGYTF
TRBV5-1	-	12	TRBJ1-2	once	TGCGCCAGCAGCGGAGGGTTTTTTGGCTACACCTTC	CASSGGFFGYTF
TRBV5-6	TRBD1	14	TRBJ2-7	-	TGTGCCAGCAGCATGGCGGGACAGGGCTACGAGCAGTACTTC	CASSMAGQGYEQYF
TRBV6-1	TRBD1	19	TRBJ1-4	once	TGTGCCAGCAGTGAAGCACGACAGGGTAGGAGGGCAACTAATGAAAAACTGTTTTTT	CASSEARQGRRATNEKLFF
TRBV7-8	TRBD1	14	TRBJ1-3	-	TGTGCCAGCAGTTTGGGGACAGGCGGAAACACCATATATTTT	CASSLGTGGNTIYF
TRBV5-1	-	15	TRBJ1-5	-	TGCGCCAGCAGACCTGACTCCTACGGCAATCAGCCCCAGCATTTT	CASRPDSYGNQPQHF
TRBV5-1	TRBD1	17	TRBJ1-6	-	TGCGCCAGCAGCGGGGGACAGGGAGGGACCTATAATTCACCCCTCCACTTT	CASSGGQGGTYNSPLHF
TRBV11-2	-	18	TRBJ2-1	-	TGTGCCAGCAGCTTGTCTGGGGAGAGATCATTTTCCTACAATGAGCAGTTCTTC	CASSLSGERSFSYNEQFF
TRBV15	TRBD2	17	TRBJ2-1	-	TGTGCCACCAGCAGAGATCGTAGCGGGAGTAGAGGGGATGAGCAGTTCTTC	CATSRDRSGSRGDEQFF
TRBV18	TRBD1	15	TRBJ1-3	-	TGTGCCAGCTCACCGGGACAGTACTCTGGAAACACCATATATTTT	CASSPGQYSGNTIYF
TRBV5-5	-	14	TRBJ1-2	once	TGTGCCAGCAGCTTGGATCAGGGGTGGTATGGCTACACCTTC	CASSLDQGWYGYTF
TRBV16	-	14	TRBJ1-4	-	TGTGCCAGCAGCCAATCGGGCAGGGCCCAAAAACTGTTTTTT	CASSQSGRAQKLFF
TRBV19	TRBD1	16	TRBJ1-2	-	TGTGCCAGTAGCGACACGGACAGGAGAATTCTAGGCGGCTACACCTTC	CASSDTDRRILGGYTF
TRBV5-5	TRBD1	16	TRBJ1-1	-	TGTGCCAGCAGCTGGGATCCCCAGGGGGCGTCCACTGAAGCTTTCTTT	CASSWDPQGASTEAFF